Presented here are 27 T cell receptor beta chains from one specimen sequenced in a study of OX40 agonist ivuxolimab in advanced cancers. Sequenced by immunoSEQ multiplex PCR; TCRdb stores in-frame clones only, minus some. The sample yields around 68,000 clones, around 90% seen once. The sequenced sample was CD4+ or CD8+ T cells sorted from blood, obtained in a trial of the OX40 agonist ivuxolimab. The receptors were gathered from an adult with an advanced solid tumor such as melanoma, head and neck, liver or kidney cancer.

This clone was seen a single time. At one end, the junction sequence differs from germline, possibly due to a read error. The chain recombines TRBV6-5 with TRBJ1-2, with D perhaps matching TRBD1 (5 bases). This CDR3 spans 15 amino acids. In germline, CDR1 is MNHEY, CDR2 SVGAGI. For the CDR3, the DNA is TGTGCCAGCAGTTACACGACCGGGGCAAACTATGGCCACACCTTC. Translation: CASSYTTGANYGHTF.

The chain has TRBV5-1 and TRBJ1-1, with D unclear. The length of the CDR3 is 13 residues. V was trimmed by 1 base and J by 4 bases, leaving 8 bases between them. Germline V gives CDR1 SGHRS, CDR2 YFSETQ. CDR3 bases: TGCGCCAGCAGCTTGCAAAAGAGCACTGAAGCTTTCTTT. Protein: CASSLQKSTEAFF.

J is TRBJ1-5 and V is TRBV2; no clear D gene. V lost 6 bases and J lost 1, with 16 bases in between. This CDR3 spans 16 amino acids. Looked up from germline, CDR1 is SNHLY and CDR2 is FYNNEI. The CDR3 DNA is TGTGCCAGCAGGGCGCAGAGTCTGGTGAGCAATCAGCCCCAGCATTTT. Protein: CASRAQSLVSNQPQHF. Full variable domain (missing parts from reference TRBV2 and TRBJ1-5): EPEVTQTPSHQVTQMGQEVILRCVPISNHLYFYWYRQILGQKVEFLVSFYNNEISEKSEIFDDQFSVERPDGSNFTLKIRSTKLEDSAMYFCASRAQSLVSNQPQHFGDGTRLSIL.

The gene calls are TRBV15 and TRBJ2-2, with 7 positions matching TRBD1. The CDR3 has 14 amino acids. Germline lookup yields CDR1 LNHNV and CDR2 YYDKDF (reference sequence). Germline trimming cut 2 bases from V and 6 bases from J; bases unmatched to any gene: 3. The CDR3 DNA is TGTGCCACCAGCAGACCGACAGGGTCCGGGGAGCTGTTTTTT. Its translation is CATSRPTGSGELFF.

The chain carries TRBV10-3 and TRBJ2-3, with D maybe TRBD2 (7 bases). The germline V gene encodes CDR1 ENHRY and CDR2 SYGVKD. The V and J ends lost 5 bases and 5 bases respectively, with 20 bases between them. CDR3 length: 16 amino acids. CDR3 residues: CAISPALGGQGDTQYF. In DNA, the CDR3 is TGTGCCATCAGTCCAGCCTTGGGGGGGCAGGGAGATACGCAGTATTTT.

This sequence joins TRBV4-1 and TRBJ1-2; 7 bases agree with TRBD1. This CDR3 is built from 16 residues. The germline CDR1 and CDR2 sequences are MGHRA and YSYEKL. V lost 0 bases, J lost 2 bases, and 6 bases stayed unmatched. The CDR3 reads CASSQDPGGANYGYTF. In DNA form, the CDR3 reads TGCGCCAGCAGCCAAGATCCAGGGGGGGCAAACTATGGCTACACCTTC.

This clone was picked up a small number of times. The chain carries TRBV5-1 and TRBJ2-3; 7 bases line up with TRBD2. The J segment lost 3 bases and the V segment lost 0 bases, leaving 4 bases of the junction unmatched. The germline V gene has CDR1 SGHRS and CDR2 YFSETQ. The CDR3 runs 15 residues. DNA of the CDR3: TGCGCCAGCAGCTTGGGTGCGGGAGCTACAGATACGCAGTATTTT. It codes for CASSLGAGATDTQYF.

The chain joins TRBV15 to TRBJ2-1; 15 bases are shared with TRBD2. Unmatched junction bases numbered 12, after V lost 5 bases and J lost 1 base. The CDR3 extends over 20 amino acids. Germline lookup yields CDR1 LNHNV and CDR2 YYDKDF (reference sequence). Here the CDR3 reads CATSPQGGLAGGSSYNEQFF. The CDR3 DNA reads TGTGCCACCAGCCCCCAAGGGGGACTAGCGGGGGGTAGTTCCTACAATGAGCAGTTCTTC.

V is TRBV2 and J is TRBJ2-5; possibly TRBD1 for D (5 bases). Germline loops: CDR1 SNHLY, CDR2 FYNNEI. V was shortened by 8 bases and J by 4 bases, with 8 bases between the two germline ends. The CDR3 sequence is 11 residues long. The CDR3 sequence is CASGRGETQYF. The CDR3 region has the DNA TGTGCCAGCGGAAGGGGAGAGACCCAGTACTTC.

V gene TRBV19 combines with J gene TRBJ2-1, with 9 positions matching TRBD2. The J segment lost 9 bases and the V segment lost 8 bases, leaving 11 bases of the junction unmatched. The CDR3 has 14 residues. The germline gives CDR1 LNHDA, CDR2 SQIVND (reference sequence). CDR3 protein: CASWAGGPLGEQFF. In DNA form, the CDR3 reads TGTGCCAGTTGGGCGGGGGGGCCCTTAGGTGAGCAGTTCTTC.

As regards this clone: The same CDR3 can be traced to other DNA sequences in this sample. The V gene is TRBV9, the J gene TRBJ2-3, with D hard to call. The CDR3 has 13 amino acids. CDR1 is SGDLS and CDR2 is YYNGEE in the germline V gene. V was shortened by 2 bases and J by 4 bases, with 8 bases between the two germline ends. The CDR3 sequence is CASSVAGADTQYF. DNA for the CDR3: TGTGCCAGCAGCGTCGCAGGAGCAGATACGCAGTATTTT.

The V call is TRBV27, the J call TRBJ1-2; D is possibly TRBD1 (5 bases). Germline-derived CDR1 and CDR2 are MNHEY and SMNVEV (reference sequence). V lost 6 bases and J lost 4, with 18 bases in between. CDR3 length: 15 residues. CDR3 sequence: CASRPPAAGGYGYTF. The CDR3 nucleotides are TGTGCCAGCAGACCGCCGGCCGCGGGGGGCTATGGCTACACCTTC.

The chain recombines TRBV5-1 with TRBJ1-4; D is unclear. V gave up 0 bases and J gave up 5 bases, with 8 bases separating them. Per germline, CDR1 SGHRS and CDR2 YFSETQ. The CDR3 length is 14 residues. The CDR3 nucleotides are TGCGCCAGCAGCTTGGAAGGGTACAATGAAAAACTGTTTTTT. This codes for CASSLEGYNEKLFF.

This chain connects TRBV6-5 to TRBJ1-5; tentative D call: TRBD1 (6 bases). The CDR3 consists of 13 residues. The germline gives CDR1 MNHEY, CDR2 SVGAGI. Trimming shortened V by 5 bases and J by 7 bases, and 12 bases separated the two germline ends. CDR3 nucleotide sequence: TGTGCCAGCAGTGTGCAGGGGAACCAGCCCCAGCATTTT. It yields the protein CASSVQGNQPQHF.

The chain couples TRBV7-2 to TRBJ2-5; 16 nucleotides match TRBD2. V lost 5 bases, J lost 5 bases, and 8 bases stayed unmatched. CDR3 length: 17 residues. Germline V gene lookup returns CDR1 SGHTA and CDR2 FQGNSA. In nucleotides, the CDR3 is TGTGCCAGCAGCCATCCGGGACTAGCGGGAGGGGGGGAGACCCAGTACTTC. This encodes CASSHPGLAGGGETQYF.

V is TRBV30 and J is TRBJ1-1; D is unclear. V gave up 2 bases and J gave up 11 bases, with 12 bases separating them. Germline values: CDR1 GTSNPN, CDR2 SVGIG (reference sequence). This CDR3 comprises 11 residues. CDR3 residues: CAWSSTASAFF. CDR3 DNA sequence: TGTGCCTGGAGTTCGACCGCGTCCGCTTTCTTT.

The chain has TRBV5-1 and TRBJ1-5; D perhaps matches TRBD1 (5 bases). There are 14 residues in the CDR3. The V gene's germline CDR1 is SGHRS and CDR2 YFSETQ. The V end was cut by 4 bases, the J end by 5 bases, with 13 bases between. DNA of the CDR3: TGCGCCAGCAGCATCGACGGAGGGGATCAGCCCCAGCATTTT. Its translation: CASSIDGGDQPQHF. Looking up the rest from reference TRBV5-1 and TRBJ1-5 gives the full variable domain: KAGVTQTPRYLIKTRGQQVTLSCSPISGHRSVSWYQQTPGQGLQFLFEYFSETQRNKGNFPGRFSGRQFSNSRSEMNVSTLELGDSALYLCASSIDGGDQPQHFGDGTRLSIL.

The rearrangement links TRBV6-5 to TRBJ2-1; 10 nucleotides agree with TRBD2. This CDR3 has 15 residues. Germline V gene sequence: CDR1 MNHEY, CDR2 SVGAGI. Trimming at V came to 8 bases and at J to 4 bases, leaving 8 bases not matched to a gene. This CDR3 reads CASRAVAGGYNEQFF. DNA for the CDR3: TGTGCCAGCCGGGCCGTAGCGGGGGGTTACAATGAGCAGTTCTTC.

J is TRBJ1-2 and V is TRBV9, with unresolved D. The CDR3 runs 13 residues. Germline CDR1 is SGDLS and CDR2 is YYNGEE. Trimming took off 3 bases at V and 4 bases at J, with 10 bases between the two ends. The CDR3 coding sequence is TGTGCCAGCAGCGACCAGCGAGGCTATGGCTACACCTTC. Translation: CASSDQRGYGYTF.

This chain links TRBV6-6 with TRBJ2-7, with unresolved D. The CDR3 is 12 residues long. CDR1 and CDR2 from the germline V gene are MNHNY and SVGAGI (reference sequence). The ends were cut back, 6 bases at V and 6 bases at J, with 12 bases in the middle. The CDR3 DNA reads as TGTGCCAGCAGCGACAATACCGGCGAGCAGTACTTC. Residues: CASSDNTGEQYF.

The chain employs TRBV6-1 and TRBJ1-5; no firm D call. Trimming stripped 5 bases from V and 5 bases from J, with 10 bases between. There are 13 residues in the CDR3. Germline CDR1 and CDR2: MNHNS and SASEGT. CDR3 nucleotides: TGTGCCAGCAGTTGCTCGTCGGATCAGCCCCAGCATTTT. Translation gives CASSCSSDQPQHF.

The rearrangement uses TRBV5-4 and TRBJ2-1; 16 bases agree with TRBD2. The CDR3 totals 18 residues. Losses at the gene ends were 4 bases for V and 10 bases for J; bases not matched to a gene: 14. The germline gives CDR1 SGHNT, CDR2 YYREEE (reference sequence). The CDR3 loop reads CASSRPGTSGRAFGEQFF. The CDR3 nucleotides read TGTGCCAGCAGCCGTCCCGGGACTAGCGGGAGGGCGTTCGGGGAGCAGTTCTTC. The complete variable domain, with remaining parts taken from reference TRBV5-4 and TRBJ2-1, reads ETGVTQSPTHLIKTRGQQVTLRCSSQSGHNTVSWYQQALGQGPQFIFQYYREEENGRGNFPPRFSGLQFPNYSSELNVNALELDDSALYLCASSRPGTSGRAFGEQFFGPGTRLTVL.

The genes are TRBV19 and TRBJ1-3, with 7 bases matching TRBD1. The CDR3 runs to 18 residues. Losses at the gene ends were 5 bases for V and 0 bases for J; bases not matched to a gene: 13. Germline lookup yields CDR1 LNHDA and CDR2 SQIVND (reference sequence). CDR3 in amino acids: CASSPRTGGTYSGNTIYF. CDR3 nucleotides: TGTGCCAGTAGTCCACGGACAGGCGGTACCTACTCTGGAAACACCATATATTTT.

The J gene is TRBJ1-2, the V gene TRBV7-8, with 7 bases that match TRBD1. From germline, CDR1 is SGHVS and CDR2 FQNEAQ. Unmatched junction bases numbered 8, after V lost 3 bases and J lost 4 bases. This CDR3 comprises 15 residues. The CDR3 loop is CASSLGPQGIYGYTF. The CDR3 region has the DNA TGTGCCAGCAGCTTGGGGCCACAGGGGATCTATGGCTACACCTTC.

The genes are TRBV6-7 and TRBJ1-1, with D uncertain. TRBV6-7 is given ORF status, its function remaining uncertain. The CDR3 is 13 amino acids. V was clipped by 11 bases and J by 4 bases, with 17 bases between them. The CDR3 here is CACHLHPGTEAFF. CDR3 nucleotides: TGTGCCTGCCATTTACACCCGGGCACTGAAGCTTTCTTT.

This chain connects TRBV19 to TRBJ2-5, with TRBD2 matching 9 bases. With V trimmed by 7 bases and J by 1 base, 10 bases remained unmatched. CDR3 length: 16 amino acids. Germline CDR1 reads LNHDA; CDR2 reads SQIVND (reference sequence). The CDR3 loop reads CASTNHPGLAQETQYF. Written as DNA, the CDR3 is TGTGCCAGTACCAACCATCCGGGACTAGCCCAAGAGACCCAGTACTTC.

The gene calls are TRBV11-2 and TRBJ2-1; D remains unclear. This CDR3 is 13 amino acids long. CDR1 SGHAT and CDR2 FQNNGV come from the germline V gene. Trimming left V 1 base short and J 8 bases short, with 9 bases between. CDR3 sequence reads: CASSLASGYEQFF. The CDR3, as DNA: TGTGCCAGCAGCTTAGCATCCGGGTATGAGCAGTTCTTC.